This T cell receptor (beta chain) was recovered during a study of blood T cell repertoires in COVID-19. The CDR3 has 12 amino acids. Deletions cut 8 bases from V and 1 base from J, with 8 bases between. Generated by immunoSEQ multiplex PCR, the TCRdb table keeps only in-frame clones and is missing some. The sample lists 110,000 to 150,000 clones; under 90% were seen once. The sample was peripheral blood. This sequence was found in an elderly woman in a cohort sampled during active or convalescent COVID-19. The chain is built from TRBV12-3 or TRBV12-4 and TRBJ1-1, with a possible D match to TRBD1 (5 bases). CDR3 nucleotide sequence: TGTGCCAGCCAAACAGGGAACACTGAAGCTTTCTTT. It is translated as CASQTGNTEAFF.